These 25 T cell receptor beta chains originate from one sample sequenced in a study of OX40 agonist ivuxolimab in advanced cancers. Preparation of the library involved the immunoSEQ multiplex PCR assay. In TCRdb, the immuneACCESS table is reduced to in-frame sequences with V and J assigned. These tables do not hold every clone; where another copy was compared, an unresolved V gene accounts for under half, and the others remain unexplained. The sample table contains 6,000 to 9,000 clones; only one count was recorded for about 70% of them. Clones ranked in the top ten supply around 37% of the sample. Sequences were derived from CD4+ or CD8+ T cells sorted from blood, sampled in a trial of the OX40 agonist ivuxolimab. Receptor source: an adult with an advanced solid tumor such as melanoma, head and neck, liver or kidney cancer.

This chain connects TRBV29-1 to TRBJ2-1; 7 bases agree with TRBD2. CDR3 length: 11 amino acids. Germline V gene sequence: CDR1 SQVTM, CDR2 ANQGSEA. V lost 2 bases to trimming and J lost 14 bases; unmatched junction nucleotides: 6. This chain's CDR3 is CSVESLAGEFF. In DNA form, the CDR3 reads TGCAGCGTTGAATCCCTCGCGGGGGAGTTCTTC.

This clone was recorded a few times. V and J are TRBV19 and TRBJ1-5; possibly TRBD1 for D (5 bases). V shed 6 bases and J shed 4 bases, with 16 bases lying between them. The CDR3 consists of 15 residues. Germline CDR1 and CDR2: LNHDA and SQIVND (reference sequence). The CDR3 region has the DNA TGTGCCAGTAGCGTCGAGGAGGGGTTTAATCAGCCCCAGCATTTT. Amino acid sequence: CASSVEEGFNQPQHF.

V and J are TRBV10-2 and TRBJ2-7; the D gene is possibly TRBD1 (6 bases). Trimming removed 5 bases at V and 3 bases at J, with 17 bases between. The germline V gene encodes CDR1 WSHSY and CDR2 SAAADI. This CDR3 comprises 15 residues. CDR3 DNA sequence: TGCGCCAGCAGTATCATCCTCGGACAGTACTACGAGCAGTACTTC. It yields the protein CASSIILGQYYEQYF.

The DNA of the CDR3 is TGCAGCCCCCTGGGCACAGATACGCAGTATTTT. This sequence encodes CSPLGTDTQYF. The rearrangement joins TRBV29-1 to TRBJ2-3; D is uncertain. V was trimmed by 8 bases and J by 1 base, leaving 7 bases between them. The germline CDR1 and CDR2 sequences are SQVTM and ANQGSEA. The CDR3 has 11 residues.

The chain links TRBV28 to TRBJ2-7; no definite D call. Germline V gene data show CDR1 as MDHEN and CDR2 as SYDVKM. V lost 5 bases and J lost 0, with 11 bases in between. This CDR3 is built from 14 residues. DNA for the CDR3: TGTGCCAGCAGTAGACGGGTTAACTCCTACGAGCAGTACTTC. It translates to CASSRRVNSYEQYF.

This chain uses TRBV6-5 with TRBJ1-2; 7 bases are a match to TRBD1. The length of the CDR3 is 14 residues. Germline assignment: CDR1 MNHEY and CDR2 SVGAGI. V lost 7 bases, J lost 4 bases, and 9 bases stayed unmatched. The CDR3 sequence is CASTSQGGGYGYTF. The CDR3 DNA reads as TGTGCCAGCACCTCGCAGGGGGGCGGCTATGGCTACACCTTC.

This chain connects TRBV6-6 to TRBJ1-6, with 9 nucleotides matching TRBD1. CDR3 size: 15 residues. Germline trimming cut 5 bases from V and 5 bases from J; bases unmatched to any gene: 4. The germline CDR1 and CDR2 sequences are MNHNY and SVGAGI (reference sequence). The CDR3 region has the DNA TGTGCCAGCAGTCCGGGACAGGGTGATAATTCACCCCTCCACTTT. It specifies CASSPGQGDNSPLHF.

The chain links TRBV11-2 to TRBJ1-1; 7 positions agree with TRBD1. CDR1 is SGHAT, CDR2 FQNNGV, per germline. The ends lost 3 bases at V and 6 bases at J; junction bases unmatched: 16. The CDR3 runs to 17 residues. CDR3 bases: TGTGCCAGCAGCTTGTGGACAGGCCCCCTAGATCGCGCTGAAGCTTTCTTT. Protein product: CASSLWTGPLDRAEAFF. Based on the CDR3 plus reference TRBV11-2 and TRBJ1-1, the full variable domain is EAGVAQSPRYKIIEKRQSVAFWCNPISGHATLYWYQQILGQGPKLLIQFQNNGVVDDSQLPKDRFSAERLKGVDSTLKIQPAKLEDSAVYLCASSLWTGPLDRAEAFFGQGTRLTVV.

V and J are TRBV5-1 and TRBJ2-1; possibly TRBD1 for D (7 bases). There are 18 residues in the CDR3. Germline CDR1 is SGHRS and CDR2 is YFSETQ. Trimming pared 4 bases from V and 5 bases from J, leaving 25 bases between. The chain's CDR3 is CASSALGGGGLSNNEQFF. The DNA of the CDR3 is TGCGCCAGCAGCGCCCTTGGAGGGGGCGGGTTAAGTAACAATGAGCAGTTCTTC.

The genes are TRBV7-9 and TRBJ2-5; 7 nucleotides agree with TRBD2. The V gene's germline CDR1 is SEHNR and CDR2 FQNEAQ (reference sequence). The CDR3 extends over 14 amino acids. Trimming took 4 bases from V and 2 from J; bases not matched to a gene: 4. In nucleotides, the CDR3 is TGTGCCAGCAGCTACCGGGGAGGGCAAGAGACCCAGTACTTC. Protein product: CASSYRGGQETQYF.

V gene TRBV2 combines with J gene TRBJ1-4, with D maybe TRBD1 (5 bases). The CDR3 contains 17 residues. V was pared by 11 bases and J by 0 bases, with 22 bases between. Germline-derived CDR1 and CDR2 are SNHLY and FYNNEI. The CDR3 nucleotides are TGTGCCTCGGAAGGCGGGACGGACGCCGCAACTAATGAAAAACTGTTTTTT. Its protein product is CASEGGTDAATNEKLFF.

V usage is TRBV19 and J usage is TRBJ2-1; TRBD2 agrees at 7 bases. Germline V CDR1 and CDR2: LNHDA, SQIVND (reference sequence). V lost 6 bases and J lost 3; bases outside the gene matches: 5. This CDR3 spans 14 amino acids. For the CDR3, the DNA is TGTGCCAGTAGCAAGAGCGGGGACTACAATGAGCAGTTCTTC. Protein: CASSKSGDYNEQFF. Together with reference TRBV19 and TRBJ2-1, the CDR3 gives the full variable domain: DGGITQSPKYLFRKEGQNVTLSCEQNLNHDAMYWYRQDPGQGLRLIYYSQIVNDFQKGDIAEGYSVSREKKESFPLTVTSAQKNPTAFYLCASSKSGDYNEQFFGPGTRLTVL.

The chain has TRBV4-3 and TRBJ2-7; 9 bases match TRBD2. This CDR3 comprises 16 residues. Germline lookup yields CDR1 LGHNA and CDR2 YSLEER. Losses at the gene ends were 0 bases for V and 6 bases for J; bases not matched to a gene: 9. CDR3 region: CASSQDFASGASEQYF. For the CDR3, the DNA is TGCGCCAGCAGCCAAGATTTCGCTAGCGGGGCTAGCGAGCAGTACTTC.

About this clone: A much bigger clone sits one base away, suggesting this may be a read error. Other DNA sequences within the sample encode an identical CDR3. The V gene is TRBV25-1, the J gene TRBJ1-3; no firm D call. With 1 base removed from V and 4 bases from J, the gap between germline ends came to 11 bases. Germline V lookup: CDR1 MGHDK, CDR2 SYGVNS. This CDR3 region has 15 residues. The CDR3 bases are TGTGCCAGCAGTGAATCAGCTGACTCCGGAAACACCATATATTTT. Translated, it gives CASSESADSGNTIYF.

The chain is built from TRBV14 and TRBJ2-3; D might be TRBD2 (5 bases). Germline V gene lookup returns CDR1 SGHDN and CDR2 FVKESK. The CDR3 covers 14 residues. The ends were cut back, 3 bases at V and 7 bases at J, with 14 bases in the middle. The CDR3 loop reads CASSHPGERNTQYF. CDR3 nucleotide sequence: TGTGCCAGCAGCCACCCTGGGGAGCGGAATACGCAGTATTTT.

The V and J genes are TRBV9 and TRBJ1-1, with 8 positions matching TRBD1. V gave up 0 bases and J gave up 5 bases; unmatched junction bases: 6. Germline lookup yields CDR1 SGDLS and CDR2 YYNGEE. The CDR3 runs to 15 residues. CDR3 residues: CASSVDARGHTEAFF. The DNA for the CDR3 is TGTGCCAGCAGCGTAGACGCCAGGGGGCATACTGAAGCTTTCTTT.

This clone is medium-sized by share. The sample holds other DNA sequences that translate to the same CDR3. The V gene is TRBV7-6, the J gene TRBJ2-7; D is ambiguous. Trimming stripped 5 bases from V and 3 bases from J, with 11 bases between. CDR1 is SGHVS, CDR2 FNYEAQ, per germline. This CDR3 comprises 13 residues. The CDR3: CASSPGPNYEQYF. The CDR3 coding sequence is TGTGCCAGCAGCCCCGGGCCAAACTACGAGCAGTACTTC.

V and J are TRBV11-2 and TRBJ1-1, with D uncertain. This CDR3 region has 15 residues. V gave up 0 bases and J gave up 4 bases, with 12 bases separating them. The germline gives CDR1 SGHAT, CDR2 FQNNGV. In DNA, the CDR3 is TGTGCCAGCAGCTTAGATTTCGGGTTAGGCACTGAAGCTTTCTTT. Translating gives CASSLDFGLGTEAFF.

This clone was recorded once. The DNA of the CDR3 is TGTGCCAGTAGTATAACGACAGGGGGGGGAACTGAAGCTTTCTTT. Its translation: CASSITTGGGTEAFF. The chain joins TRBV19 to TRBJ1-1, with TRBD1 identical over 9 bases. CDR3 length: 15 amino acids. Per germline, CDR1 LNHDA and CDR2 SQIVND (reference sequence). V dropped 2 bases and J dropped 5; count of bases not matched to a gene: 6.

The chain employs TRBV5-3 and TRBJ1-1, with D uncertain. TRBV5-3 is labeled an ORF, and its function is uncertain. Trimming took 4 bases from V and 6 from J, leaving 13 bases between them. This CDR3 spans 13 amino acids. The CDR3 bases are TGTGCCAGAAGCGCGGGCCCGGAGCCTGAAGCTTTCTTT. This translates into CARSAGPEPEAFF.

The chain is built from TRBV6-1 and TRBJ1-1; no firm D call. The CDR3 sequence is 13 residues long. Trimming took off 6 bases at V and 5 bases at J, with 13 bases between the two ends. Germline values: CDR1 MNHNS, CDR2 SASEGT. The CDR3 coding sequence is TGTGCCAGCAGCAACAGTGTGTTGACTGAAGCTTTCTTT. Protein sequence: CASSNSVLTEAFF.

This clone has more than one count but fewer than ten. Other nucleotide sequences in the sample specify the same CDR3. This sequence joins TRBV5-6 and TRBJ1-1; D may be TRBD1 (5 bases). The ends were cut back, 4 bases at V and 4 bases at J, with 8 bases in the middle. CDR1 is SGHDT, CDR2 YYEEEE, per germline. The length of the CDR3 is 12 residues. The CDR3 protein is CASSLRGTEAFF. The DNA for the CDR3 is TGTGCCAGCAGCCTGAGGGGCACTGAAGCTTTCTTT.

The rearrangement joins TRBV6-6 to TRBJ2-3; D call uncertain. The V end lost 6 bases, the J end lost 5 bases, and 9 bases lay between the germline ends. The CDR3 sequence is 12 residues long. The germline V gene has CDR1 MNHNY and CDR2 SVGAGI (reference sequence). The CDR3 nucleotides are TGTGCCAGCAGCCCCGTAGGAGATACGCAGTATTTT. Translation: CASSPVGDTQYF.

This chain connects TRBV7-9 to TRBJ1-5; tentatively, D is TRBD1 (6 bases). Trimming removed 3 bases at V and 8 bases at J, with 11 bases between. CDR1 is SEHNR, CDR2 FQNEAQ, per germline (reference sequence). The CDR3 has 13 residues. In nucleotides, the CDR3 is TGTGCCAGCAGCTTCGACAGGAGGGAGCCCCAGCATTTT. Translation: CASSFDRREPQHF.

The chain uses TRBV27 and TRBJ2-7; 9 bases match TRBD2. The V and J ends lost 4 bases and 4 bases, in that order; junction bases with no gene match: 14. CDR1 and CDR2 from the germline V gene are MNHEY and SMNVEV (reference sequence). The CDR3 is 17 residues long. The CDR3 region has the DNA TGTGCCAGCAGTTCCCGGGGGGCTAGCGGGGTCCTTTACGAGCAGTACTTC. This sequence encodes CASSSRGASGVLYEQYF.